A selection of T cell receptor beta chains follows, all from one sample in a study of blood T cell repertoires in COVID-19. This table comes from immunoSEQ multiplex PCR, and its TCRdb copy is limited to in-frame clones, with some not included. The sample has fewer than 120,000 clones, 82% seen once. Sequencing used peripheral blood. These receptors were obtained from a woman aged 55 to 70 with acute or convalescent COVID-19. The CDR3 runs from the conserved cysteine through the conserved F or W. A D gene is named only where the DNA matches it firmly. Only part of the rows carry a size: once, few, many, or a class if the clone is expanded.

J gene: TRBJ1-1
CDR3 length: 12
V gene: TRBV12-3/TRBV12-4
clone size: NA
D gene: TRBD1
CDR3 protein: CASRVGQGPAFF
CDR3 DNA: TGTGCCAGCAGGGTAGGACAGGGACCGGCTTTCTTT

J gene: TRBJ1-4
CDR3 length: 15
V gene: TRBV3-1/TRBV3-2
clone size: few
D gene: NA
CDR3 protein: CASSQGGGEVKKLFF
CDR3 DNA: TGTGCCAGCAGCCAAGGGGGGGGAGAAGTGAAAAAACTGTTTTTT

J gene: TRBJ2-1
CDR3 length: 20
V gene: TRBV3-1/TRBV3-2
clone size: NA
D gene: TRBD2
CDR3 protein: CASSQATWLGGGASYNEQFF
CDR3 DNA: TGTGCCAGCAGCCAGGCCACCTGGCTCGGCGGGGGGGCCTCCTACAATGAGCAGTTCTTC

J gene: TRBJ1-6
CDR3 length: 19
V gene: TRBV6-2/TRBV6-3
clone size: few
D gene: NA
CDR3 protein: CASSYPATALGERNSPLHF
CDR3 DNA: TGTGCCAGCAGTTATCCCGCCACGGCGCTGGGAGAGAGAAATTCACCCCTCCACTTT

J gene: TRBJ2-7
CDR3 length: 13
V gene: TRBV27
clone size: NA
D gene: NA
CDR3 protein: CASKRTGSYEQYF
CDR3 DNA: TGTGCCAGCAAACGAACGGGTTCCTACGAGCAGTACTTC

J gene: TRBJ2-6
CDR3 length: 20
V gene: TRBV4-3
clone size: NA
D gene: TRBD1
CDR3 protein: CASSQEPTGGRDSGANVLTF
CDR3 DNA: TGCGCCAGCAGCCAAGAGCCGACAGGGGGACGTGACTCTGGGGCCAACGTCCTGACTTTC

J gene: TRBJ1-1
CDR3 length: 15
V gene: TRBV6-5
clone size: NA
D gene: NA
CDR3 protein: CASSYTLTGNTEAFF
CDR3 DNA: TGTGCCAGCAGTTACACCCTTACAGGGAACACTGAAGCTTTCTTT

J gene: TRBJ2-1
CDR3 length: 12
V gene: TRBV12-3/TRBV12-4
clone size: once
D gene: NA
CDR3 protein: CASSLDRSLQFF
CDR3 DNA: TGTGCCAGCAGTTTGGACAGATCGTTGCAGTTCTTC

J gene: TRBJ2-3
CDR3 length: 17
V gene: TRBV5-1
clone size: NA
D gene: TRBD2
CDR3 protein: CASSLSGTSGEMDTQYF
CDR3 DNA: TGCGCCAGCAGCCTAAGCGGGACTAGCGGAGAGATGGATACGCAGTATTTT

J gene: TRBJ1-2
CDR3 length: 14
V gene: TRBV12-5
clone size: NA
D gene: NA
CDR3 protein: CASGQDSQNYGYTF
CDR3 DNA: TGTGCTAGTGGTCAGGACAGCCAAAACTATGGCTACACCTTC

J gene: TRBJ2-3
CDR3 length: 15
V gene: TRBV6-4
clone size: NA
D gene: TRBD2
CDR3 protein: CASSGTSGGTDTQYF
CDR3 DNA: TGTGCCAGCAGTGGGACTAGCGGGGGGACAGATACGCAGTATTTT

J gene: TRBJ2-1
CDR3 length: 14
V gene: TRBV5-5
clone size: NA
D gene: NA
CDR3 protein: CASSPPGLYNEQFF
CDR3 DNA: TGTGCCAGCAGTCCACCGGGACTCTACAATGAGCAGTTCTTC

J gene: TRBJ2-5
CDR3 length: 12
V gene: TRBV19
clone size: NA
D gene: NA
CDR3 protein: CASSPPGETQYF
CDR3 DNA: TGTGCCAGTAGCCCACCGGGGGAGACCCAGTACTTC

J gene: TRBJ1-1
CDR3 length: 16
V gene: TRBV9
clone size: NA
D gene: TRBD1
CDR3 protein: CASSVAARQGDTEAFF
CDR3 DNA: TGTGCCAGCAGCGTAGCTGCTCGACAGGGCGACACTGAAGCTTTCTTT

J gene: TRBJ1-2
CDR3 length: 13
V gene: TRBV9
clone size: NA
D gene: TRBD1
CDR3 protein: CASSADRDYGYTF
CDR3 DNA: TGTGCCAGCAGCGCCGACAGGGACTATGGCTACACCTTC

J gene: TRBJ2-1
CDR3 length: 17
V gene: TRBV7-3
clone size: NA
D gene: TRBD1
CDR3 protein: CASSLRGGTGSYNEQFF
CDR3 DNA: TGTGCCAGCAGTCTTAGGGGGGGGACAGGGTCCTACAATGAGCAGTTCTTC

J gene: TRBJ1-2
CDR3 length: 14
V gene: TRBV29-1
clone size: NA
D gene: NA
CDR3 protein: CSVETLGGNYGYTF
CDR3 DNA: TGCAGCGTTGAAACCCTAGGAGGGAACTATGGCTACACCTTC

J gene: TRBJ2-7
CDR3 length: 13
V gene: TRBV29-1
clone size: NA
D gene: NA
CDR3 protein: CSARRDNSYEQYF
CDR3 DNA: TGCAGCGCCCGCCGGGACAACTCCTACGAGCAGTACTTC

J gene: TRBJ2-2
CDR3 length: 14
V gene: TRBV30
clone size: once
D gene: NA
CDR3 protein: CAWSRGVHTGELFF
CDR3 DNA: TGTGCCTGGAGCAGGGGAGTTCACACCGGGGAGCTGTTTTTT

J gene: TRBJ1-1
CDR3 length: 15
V gene: TRBV11-3
clone size: NA
D gene: TRBD1
CDR3 protein: CASSLWGTENTEAFF
CDR3 DNA: TGTGCCAGCAGCTTATGGGGGACAGAAAACACTGAAGCTTTCTTT

J gene: TRBJ2-5
CDR3 length: 13
V gene: TRBV5-6
clone size: NA
D gene: NA
CDR3 protein: CASSYRVGETQYF
CDR3 DNA: TGTGCCAGCAGCTACAGGGTGGGTGAGACCCAGTACTTC

J gene: TRBJ1-1
CDR3 length: 16
V gene: TRBV4-1
clone size: once
D gene: NA
CDR3 protein: CASSQGRPGAGVGAFF
CDR3 DNA: TGCGCCAGCAGCCAAGGAAGACCAGGGGCCGGGGTAGGGGCTTTCTTT

J gene: TRBJ1-2
CDR3 length: 13
V gene: TRBV5-1
clone size: NA
D gene: TRBD1
CDR3 protein: CASRPTGGYGYTF
CDR3 DNA: TGCGCCAGCAGACCCACAGGGGGGTATGGCTACACCTTC

J gene: TRBJ1-2
CDR3 length: 15
V gene: TRBV9
clone size: once
D gene: TRBD1
CDR3 protein: CASSVVQGTGAGYTF
CDR3 DNA: TGTGCCAGCAGCGTAGTCCAAGGGACAGGGGCCGGCTACACCTTC

J gene: TRBJ1-3
CDR3 length: 17
V gene: TRBV6-1
clone size: NA
D gene: TRBD1
CDR3 protein: CASSVDRGPGSGNTIYF
CDR3 DNA: TGTGCCAGCAGTGTAGACAGGGGGCCAGGCTCTGGAAACACCATATATTTT